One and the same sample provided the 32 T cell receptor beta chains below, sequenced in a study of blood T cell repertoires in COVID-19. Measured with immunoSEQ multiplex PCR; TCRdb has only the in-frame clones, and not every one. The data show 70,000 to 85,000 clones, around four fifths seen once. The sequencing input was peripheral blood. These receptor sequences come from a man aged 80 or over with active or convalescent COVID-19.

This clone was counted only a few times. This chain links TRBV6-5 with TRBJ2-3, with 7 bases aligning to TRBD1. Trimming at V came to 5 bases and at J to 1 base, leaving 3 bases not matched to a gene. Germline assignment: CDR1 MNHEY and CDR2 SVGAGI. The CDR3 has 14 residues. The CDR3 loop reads CASSLDRRTDTQYF. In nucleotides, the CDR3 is TGTGCCAGCAGTCTGGACAGGCGCACAGATACGCAGTATTTT.

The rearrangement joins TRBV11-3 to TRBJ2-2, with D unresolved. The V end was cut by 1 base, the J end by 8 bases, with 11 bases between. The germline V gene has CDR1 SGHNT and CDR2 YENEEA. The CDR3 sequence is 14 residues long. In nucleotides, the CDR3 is TGTGCCAGCAGCTTAGGTGCGAGTGAGGGGGAGCTGTTTTTT. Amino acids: CASSLGASEGELFF.

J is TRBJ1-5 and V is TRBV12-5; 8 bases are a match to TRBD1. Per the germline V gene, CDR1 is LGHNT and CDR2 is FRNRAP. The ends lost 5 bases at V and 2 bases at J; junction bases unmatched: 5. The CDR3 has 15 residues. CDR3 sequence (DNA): TGTGCTAGTGGTACCGGACAGGGTGGCAATCAGCCCCAGCATTTT. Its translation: CASGTGQGGNQPQHF.

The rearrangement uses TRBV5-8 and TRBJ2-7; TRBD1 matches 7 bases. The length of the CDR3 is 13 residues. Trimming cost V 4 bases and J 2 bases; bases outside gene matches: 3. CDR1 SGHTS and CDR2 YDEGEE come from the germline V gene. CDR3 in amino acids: CASSLTGAYEQYF. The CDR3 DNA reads TGTGCCAGCAGCCTCACAGGGGCCTACGAGCAGTACTTC.

The CDR3 reads CAISVAGGRTDTQYF. The DNA of the CDR3 is TGTGCCATCAGTGTAGCGGGAGGTCGCACAGATACGCAGTATTTT. The chain joins TRBV10-3 to TRBJ2-3; 10 bases are a match to TRBD2. CDR1 and CDR2 from the germline V gene are ENHRY and SYGVKD. The CDR3 length is 15 residues. J lost 1 base, V lost 4 bases, and 2 bases had no gene match.

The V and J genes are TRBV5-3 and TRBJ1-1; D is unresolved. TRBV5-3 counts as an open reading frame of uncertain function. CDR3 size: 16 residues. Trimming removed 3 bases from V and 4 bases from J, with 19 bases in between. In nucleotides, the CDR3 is TGTGCCAGAAGCTCTAGATCAGATGCCGGCATCACTGAAGCTTTCTTT. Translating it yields CARSSRSDAGITEAFF.

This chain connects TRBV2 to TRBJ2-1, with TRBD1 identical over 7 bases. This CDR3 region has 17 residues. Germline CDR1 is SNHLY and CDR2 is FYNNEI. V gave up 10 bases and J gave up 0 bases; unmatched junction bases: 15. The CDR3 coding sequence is TGTGCCATCACACTAAGGGGGCAAGGGAGCTCCTACAATGAGCAGTTCTTC. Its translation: CAITLRGQGSSYNEQFF.

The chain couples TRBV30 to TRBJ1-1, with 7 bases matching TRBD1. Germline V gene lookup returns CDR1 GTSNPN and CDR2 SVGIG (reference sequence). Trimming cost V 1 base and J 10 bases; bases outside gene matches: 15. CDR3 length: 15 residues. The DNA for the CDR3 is TGTGCCTGGAGTGGCCCGTTAGGGGGCGATGGAGCAGCTTTCTTT. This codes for CAWSGPLGGDGAAFF.

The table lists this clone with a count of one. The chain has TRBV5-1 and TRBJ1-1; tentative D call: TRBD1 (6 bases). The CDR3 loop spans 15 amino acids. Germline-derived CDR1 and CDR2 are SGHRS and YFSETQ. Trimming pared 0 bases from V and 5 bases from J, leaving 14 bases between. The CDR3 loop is CASSLVRGARTEAFF. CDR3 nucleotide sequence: TGCGCCAGCAGCTTGGTCAGGGGCGCGAGAACTGAAGCTTTCTTT.

CDR3 in DNA: TGTGCCAGCAGTTCGCGGCAGGGAGGCACTGAAGCTTTCTTT. Translated: CASSSRQGGTEAFF. The rearrangement joins TRBV6-5 to TRBJ1-1; D might be TRBD1 (5 bases). The germline V gene encodes CDR1 MNHEY and CDR2 SVGAGI. There are 14 residues in the CDR3. V lost 4 bases and J lost 4, with 13 bases in between.

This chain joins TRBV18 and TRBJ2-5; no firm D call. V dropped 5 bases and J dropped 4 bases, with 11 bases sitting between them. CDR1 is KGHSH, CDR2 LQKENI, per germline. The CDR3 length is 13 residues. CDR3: CASSIRQRETQYF. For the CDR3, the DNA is TGTGCCAGCTCAATCCGGCAGCGAGAGACCCAGTACTTC.

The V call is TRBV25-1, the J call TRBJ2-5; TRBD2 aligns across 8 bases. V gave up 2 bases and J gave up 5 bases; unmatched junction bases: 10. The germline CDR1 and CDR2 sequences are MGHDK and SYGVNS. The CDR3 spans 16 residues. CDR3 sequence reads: CASSEPLGGAGETQYF. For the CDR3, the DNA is TGTGCCAGCAGTGAACCACTCGGGGGGGCTGGGGAGACCCAGTACTTC.

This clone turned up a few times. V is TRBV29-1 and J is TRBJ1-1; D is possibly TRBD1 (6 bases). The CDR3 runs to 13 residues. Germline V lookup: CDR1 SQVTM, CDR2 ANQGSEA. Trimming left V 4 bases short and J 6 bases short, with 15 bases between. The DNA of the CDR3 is TGCAGCGTTGCCCGGACAGCGGCGTCTGAAGCTTTCTTT. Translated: CSVARTAASEAFF.

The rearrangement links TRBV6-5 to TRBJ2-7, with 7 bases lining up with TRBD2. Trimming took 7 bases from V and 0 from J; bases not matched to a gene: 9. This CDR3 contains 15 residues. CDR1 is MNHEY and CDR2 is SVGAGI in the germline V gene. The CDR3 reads CASTPPSGSSYEQYF. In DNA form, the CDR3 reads TGTGCCAGCACGCCGCCTAGCGGTAGCTCCTACGAGCAGTACTTC.

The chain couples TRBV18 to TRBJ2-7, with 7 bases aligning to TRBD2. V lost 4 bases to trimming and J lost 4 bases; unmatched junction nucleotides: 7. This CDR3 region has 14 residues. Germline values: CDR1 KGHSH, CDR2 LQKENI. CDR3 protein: CASSRTGGDYEQYF. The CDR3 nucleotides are TGTGCCAGCTCACGGACTGGGGGGGATTACGAGCAGTACTTC.

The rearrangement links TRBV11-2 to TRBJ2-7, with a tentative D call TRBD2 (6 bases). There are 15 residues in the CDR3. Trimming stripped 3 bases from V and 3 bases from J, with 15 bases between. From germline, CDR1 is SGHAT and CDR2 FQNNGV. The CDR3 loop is CASSFVGQGLYEQYF. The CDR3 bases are TGTGCCAGCAGCTTCGTCGGGCAGGGACTCTACGAGCAGTACTTC. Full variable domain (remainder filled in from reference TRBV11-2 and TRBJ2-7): EAGVAQSPRYKIIEKRQSVAFWCNPISGHATLYWYQQILGQGPKLLIQFQNNGVVDDSQLPKDRFSAERLKGVDSTLKIQPAKLEDSAVYLCASSFVGQGLYEQYFGPGTRLTVT.

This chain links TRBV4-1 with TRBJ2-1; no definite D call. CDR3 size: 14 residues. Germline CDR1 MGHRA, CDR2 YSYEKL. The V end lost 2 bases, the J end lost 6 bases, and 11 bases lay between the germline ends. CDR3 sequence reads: CASSQRLAVNEQFF. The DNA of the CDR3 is TGCGCCAGCAGCCAAAGGTTAGCTGTCAATGAGCAGTTCTTC.

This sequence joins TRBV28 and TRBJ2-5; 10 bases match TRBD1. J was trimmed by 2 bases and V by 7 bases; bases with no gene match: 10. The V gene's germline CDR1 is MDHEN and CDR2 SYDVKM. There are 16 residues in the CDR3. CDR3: CASTGGGQGEQETQYF. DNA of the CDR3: TGTGCCAGCACGGGAGGCGGACAGGGGGAGCAAGAGACCCAGTACTTC.

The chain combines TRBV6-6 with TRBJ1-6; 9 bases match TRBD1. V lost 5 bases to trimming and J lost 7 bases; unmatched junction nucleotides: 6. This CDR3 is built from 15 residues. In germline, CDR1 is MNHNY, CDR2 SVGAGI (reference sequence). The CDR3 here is CASSTRTGENSPLHF. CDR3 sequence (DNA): TGTGCCAGCAGTACCCGGACAGGGGAAAATTCACCCCTCCACTTT.

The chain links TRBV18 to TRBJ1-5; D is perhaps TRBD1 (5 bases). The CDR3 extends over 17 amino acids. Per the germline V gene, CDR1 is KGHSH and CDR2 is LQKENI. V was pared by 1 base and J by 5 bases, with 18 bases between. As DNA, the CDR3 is TGTGCCAGCTCACCACAAGGGGCAGGGAGGATTGATCAGCCCCAGCATTTT. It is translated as CASSPQGAGRIDQPQHF.

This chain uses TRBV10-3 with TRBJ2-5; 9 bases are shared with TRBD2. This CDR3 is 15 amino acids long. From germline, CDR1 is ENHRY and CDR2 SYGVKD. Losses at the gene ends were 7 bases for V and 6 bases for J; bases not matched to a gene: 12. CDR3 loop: CAITAGSGSKKTQYF. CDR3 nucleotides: TGTGCCATCACCGCGGGTAGCGGGAGTAAGAAGACCCAGTACTTC.

CDR3 region: CAWSVPGALREKLFF. The CDR3, as DNA: TGTGCCTGGAGTGTACCAGGCGCCCTTAGGGAAAAACTGTTTTTT. This chain uses TRBV30 with TRBJ1-4, with no clear D. Deletions cut 0 bases from V and 8 bases from J, with 16 bases between. CDR3 length: 15 residues. Germline V gene lookup returns CDR1 GTSNPN and CDR2 SVGIG (reference sequence).

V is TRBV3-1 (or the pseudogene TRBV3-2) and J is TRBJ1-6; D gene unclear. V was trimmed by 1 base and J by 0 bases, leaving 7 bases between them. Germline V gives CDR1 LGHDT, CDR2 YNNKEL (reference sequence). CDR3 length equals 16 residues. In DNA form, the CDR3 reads TGTGCCAGCAGCCAAGTCCGGAGCTCCTATAATTCACCCCTCCACTTT. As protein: CASSQVRSSYNSPLHF.

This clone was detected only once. The CDR3 reads CASSRTDAEAFF. CDR3 DNA sequence: TGTGCCAGTAGTAGAACAGATGCTGAAGCTTTCTTT. The V call is TRBV19, the J call TRBJ1-1; D ambiguous. Trimming took 4 bases from V and 6 from J, leaving 9 bases between them. Germline V CDR1 and CDR2: LNHDA, SQIVND (reference sequence). This CDR3 has 12 amino acids.

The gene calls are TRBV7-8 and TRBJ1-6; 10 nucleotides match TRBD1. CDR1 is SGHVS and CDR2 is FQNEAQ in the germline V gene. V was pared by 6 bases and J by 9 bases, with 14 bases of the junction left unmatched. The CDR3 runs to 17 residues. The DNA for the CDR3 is TGTGCCAGCAGGAAGCCGGGACAGGGGTATACCAGTTCACCCCTCCACTTT. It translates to CASRKPGQGYTSSPLHF.

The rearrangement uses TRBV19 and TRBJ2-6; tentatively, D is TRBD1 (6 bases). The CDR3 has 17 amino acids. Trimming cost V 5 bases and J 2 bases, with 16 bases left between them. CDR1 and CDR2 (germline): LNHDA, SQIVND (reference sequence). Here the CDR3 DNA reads TGTGCCAGTAGTCTTCACAGGGAAGGTGCTGGGGCCAACGTCCTGACTTTC. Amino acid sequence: CASSLHREGAGANVLTF.

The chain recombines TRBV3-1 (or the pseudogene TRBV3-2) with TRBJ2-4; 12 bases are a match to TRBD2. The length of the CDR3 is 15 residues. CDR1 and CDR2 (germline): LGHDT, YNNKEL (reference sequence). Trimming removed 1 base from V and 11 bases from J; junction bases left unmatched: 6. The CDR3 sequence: CASSQAGLAGTVQYF. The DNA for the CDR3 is TGTGCCAGCAGCCAAGCAGGACTAGCGGGAACGGTTCAGTACTTC.

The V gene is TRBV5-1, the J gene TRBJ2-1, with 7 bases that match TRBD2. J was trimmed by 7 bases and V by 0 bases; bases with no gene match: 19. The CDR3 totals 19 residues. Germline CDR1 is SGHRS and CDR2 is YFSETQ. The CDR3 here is CASSLARDTAGKWRNEQFF. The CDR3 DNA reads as TGCGCCAGCAGCTTGGCCCGCGACACAGCGGGAAAATGGAGAAATGAGCAGTTCTTC.

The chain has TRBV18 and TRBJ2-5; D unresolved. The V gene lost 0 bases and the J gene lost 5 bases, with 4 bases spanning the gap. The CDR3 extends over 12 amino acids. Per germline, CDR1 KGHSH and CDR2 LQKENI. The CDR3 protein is CASSPPAETQYF. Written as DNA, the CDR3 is TGTGCCAGCTCACCACCGGCCGAGACCCAGTACTTC.

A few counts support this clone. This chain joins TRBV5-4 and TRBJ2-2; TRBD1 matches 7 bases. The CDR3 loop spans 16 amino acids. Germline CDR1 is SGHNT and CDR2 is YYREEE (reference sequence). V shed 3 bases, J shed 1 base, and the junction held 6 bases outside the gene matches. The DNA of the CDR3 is TGTGCCAGCAGCTCCCGACAGGGAAAGAACACCGGGGAGCTGTTTTTT. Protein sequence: CASSSRQGKNTGELFF.

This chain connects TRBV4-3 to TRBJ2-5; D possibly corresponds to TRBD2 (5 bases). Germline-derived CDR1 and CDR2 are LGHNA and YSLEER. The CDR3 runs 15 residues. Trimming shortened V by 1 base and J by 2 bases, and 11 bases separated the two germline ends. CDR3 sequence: CASSQVRGQQETQYF. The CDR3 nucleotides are TGCGCCAGCAGCCAAGTTCGCGGGCAGCAAGAGACCCAGTACTTC.

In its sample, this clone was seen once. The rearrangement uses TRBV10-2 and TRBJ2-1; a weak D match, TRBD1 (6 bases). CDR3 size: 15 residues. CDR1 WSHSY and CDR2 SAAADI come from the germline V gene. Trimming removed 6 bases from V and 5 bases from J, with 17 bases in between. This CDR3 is CASRATDQGNNEQFF. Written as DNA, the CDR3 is TGCGCCAGCAGAGCGACTGACCAGGGGAACAATGAGCAGTTCTTC.